The T cell receptor (beta chain) described here comes from a study of blood T cell repertoires in COVID-19. In the study overall: The United States, Italy and Spain were the sources of the acute and convalescent COVID-19 samples. Sources were T cells, B-cell-depleted T cells, or PBMCs; the material itself was cDNA or gDNA.

Methods used by the authors: Cell counts per sample came from amplifying reference gene primers. TCRdb's copy holds only in-frame clones and misses some; the assay was immunoSEQ multiplex PCR. The V and J calls and clone size were taken over from that table, and D and trimming were inferred from the DNA. The data contain about 53,000 clones, under 90% of them singletons. The junction had 7 bases not matched to a gene; V was cut back by 8 bases and J by 7 bases. The CDR3 consists of 13 residues. Germline V gene sequence: CDR1 KGHSH, CDR2 LQKENI. Material for sequencing was peripheral blood. The TCR sequence derives from a woman of 80 years or more with COVID-19, enrolled during active disease. This chain joins TRBV18 and TRBJ2-4, with 8 bases identical to TRBD1. This CDR3 is CASTTGERNIQYF. DNA for the CDR3: TGTGCCAGCACGACAGGGGAACGGAACATTCAGTACTTC.